The present T cell receptor beta chain was sequenced within a study of vaccination and CD4 T cells after COVID-19. Described treatment: 10-day PBMC culture with coronavirus spike peptide pools or control peptides (ViraFEST assay). Per germline, CDR1 SEHNR and CDR2 FQNEAQ (reference sequence). This CDR3 contains 15 residues. V lost 1 base to trimming and J lost 6 bases, with 15 bases between them. Turning to this clonotype: The target antigen is unknown. A read error is possible here, since a much larger clone lies one base away.

Once obtained from cultured CD4+ T cells, the DNA was sequenced using the Oncomine TCR Beta short-read assay. TCRdb redid the calling of the PCR reads with MiXCR, one entry per CDR3 protein. Altogether 10,000 to 15,000 distinct CDR3 sequences are present, 20% being singletons, with the ten largest covering approximately 15%. The rearrangement links TRBV7-9 to TRBJ1-2, with a weak D call TRBD1 (6 bases). The sample here was CD4+ T cells from blood, cultured in vitro, taken before SARS-CoV-2 vaccination. The origin of this receptor is a human donor who received a COVID-19 vaccine. CDR3 region: CASSLDAGDGNGYTF. In DNA, the CDR3 is TGTGCCAGCAGCTTAGATGCAGGGGACGGTAATGGCTACACCTTC.